This entry lists 21 T cell receptor beta chains sequenced from one sample in a study of blood T cell repertoires in COVID-19. Clones were sequenced by immunoSEQ multiplex PCR, and TCRdb holds only the in-frame ones, with some missing. The sample has around 40,000 clones, around 74% seen once; the top ten hold roughly 25%. Sequenced: peripheral blood. The receptors here all came from a man between 65 and 85 years old with acute or convalescent COVID-19.

This clone is large (0.1 to 1%). The chain uses TRBV4-1 and TRBJ1-4; 9 nucleotides agree with TRBD1. CDR3 length: 14 residues. Germline values: CDR1 MGHRA, CDR2 YSYEKL. V was clipped by 2 bases and J by 7 bases; unmatched bases: 2. CDR3 protein: CASSQKTGGEKLFF. The CDR3 nucleotides are TGCGCCAGCAGCCAAAAGACAGGGGGTGAAAAACTGTTTTTT.

V is TRBV18 and J is TRBJ2-5; perhaps TRBD2 as D (6 bases). The V gene's germline CDR1 is KGHSH and CDR2 LQKENI. The CDR3 length is 14 residues. Trimming cost V 0 bases and J 3 bases, with 8 bases left between them. CDR3 region: CASSPPGTEETQYF. In nucleotides, the CDR3 is TGTGCCAGCTCACCACCCGGGACTGAAGAGACCCAGTACTTC.

The chain recombines TRBV7-9 with TRBJ2-3; D perhaps matches TRBD2 (5 bases). The CDR3 totals 12 residues. V gave up 3 bases and J gave up 6 bases, with 7 bases separating them. CDR1 SEHNR and CDR2 FQNEAQ come from the germline V gene (reference sequence). The CDR3 DNA follows: TGTGCCAGCAGCTTCCAGCGGGATACGCAGTATTTT. Its translation: CASSFQRDTQYF.

The chain is built from TRBV19 and TRBJ2-7, with D possibly being TRBD2 (6 bases). The germline V and J ends were trimmed by 1 base and 2 bases, with 9 bases remaining between them. Germline V lookup: CDR1 LNHDA, CDR2 SQIVND (reference sequence). The CDR3 runs to 14 residues. CDR3 in amino acids: CASSIGAGTYEQYF. The CDR3 nucleotides read TGTGCCAGTAGTATAGGAGCGGGTACCTACGAGCAGTACTTC.

The rearrangement joins TRBV6-6 to TRBJ1-6, with D tentatively TRBD1 (6 bases). Germline V gene data show CDR1 as MNHNY and CDR2 as SVGAGI (reference sequence). There are 15 residues in the CDR3. Trimming removed 6 bases at V and 7 bases at J, with 16 bases between. For the CDR3, the DNA is TGTGCCAGCAGCTCTAAACAGGGATCCAATTCACCCCTCCACTTT. It yields the protein CASSSKQGSNSPLHF.

The V call is TRBV19, the J call TRBJ2-7; 10 bases line up with TRBD1. CDR3 length: 13 amino acids. The V gene's germline CDR1 is LNHDA and CDR2 SQIVND (reference sequence). The V gene end was trimmed by 8 bases and the J gene end by 6 bases; junction bases not matched to a gene: 7. The CDR3 DNA follows: TGTGCCAGTGGACAGGGGGTCGGAGGCGAGCAGTACTTC. This gives the protein CASGQGVGGEQYF.

The CDR3 DNA is TGTGCCAGCAGCTTAGGGGAGGGGCCCGCCGGGGAGCTGTTTTTT. Protein sequence: CASSLGEGPAGELFF. This rearrangement joins TRBV7-9 to TRBJ2-2; 7 nucleotides agree with TRBD2. The V gene end was trimmed by 1 base and the J gene end by 6 bases; junction bases not matched to a gene: 5. The CDR3 totals 15 residues. The germline CDR1 and CDR2 sequences are SEHNR and FQNEAQ (reference sequence). Supplemented by reference TRBV7-9 and TRBJ2-2, the full variable domain reads DTGVSQNPRHKITKRGQNVTFRCDPISEHNRLYWYRQTLGQGPEFLTYFQNEAQLEKSRLLSDRFSAERPKGSFSTLEIQRTEQGDSAMYLCASSLGEGPAGELFFGEGSRLTVL.

V usage is TRBV7-3 and J usage is TRBJ1-1; the D gene is possibly TRBD1 (6 bases). The V gene's germline CDR1 is SGHTA and CDR2 FQGTGA. The V end lost 4 bases, the J end lost 1 base, and 7 bases lay between the germline ends. This CDR3 is 13 amino acids long. CDR3 nucleotide sequence: TGTGCCAGCAGCTCGGGACAGAACACTGAAGCTTTCTTT. Its translation is CASSSGQNTEAFF.

The chain uses TRBV19 and TRBJ2-1; 10 positions agree with TRBD2. With V trimmed by 6 bases and J by 7 bases, 6 bases remained unmatched. Germline CDR1 is LNHDA and CDR2 is SQIVND (reference sequence). The CDR3 is made up of 14 amino acids. DNA for the CDR3: TGTGCCAGTAGACCAAGCGGGAGGGGGAATGAGCAGTTCTTC. Translating it yields CASRPSGRGNEQFF.

The rearrangement joins TRBV7-3 to TRBJ1-1; D is uncertain. The CDR3 sequence is 13 residues long. V gave up 5 bases and J gave up 5 bases, with 12 bases separating them. The germline V gene encodes CDR1 SGHTA and CDR2 FQGTGA. As DNA, the CDR3 is TGTGCCAGCAGCCGCGGGATATGGACTGAAGCTTTCTTT. It is translated as CASSRGIWTEAFF.

This clone was seen a handful of times. The chain is built from TRBV7-2 and TRBJ2-1; a possible D gene is TRBD1 (6 bases). V lost 1 base to trimming and J lost 7 bases, with 23 bases between them. Germline V gene data show CDR1 as SGHTA and CDR2 as FQGNSA. This CDR3 comprises 18 residues. The CDR3 coding sequence is TGTGCCAGCAGCTTAGGTTCGTTCAGGGGCCCAATAAGGAATGAGCAGTTCTTC. This translates into CASSLGSFRGPIRNEQFF.

The chain combines TRBV12-3 or TRBV12-4 with TRBJ2-7, with a weak D call TRBD2 (5 bases). The V end was cut by 5 bases, the J end by 11 bases, with 16 bases between. CDR3 length: 12 amino acids. CDR3 sequence (DNA): TGTGCCAGCAGTCCCCGGATCCCAGCGGAGTACTTC. Amino acids: CASSPRIPAEYF.

The J gene is TRBJ1-3, the V gene TRBV7-6; D is perhaps TRBD1 (5 bases). Per germline, CDR1 SGHVS and CDR2 FNYEAQ. This CDR3 has 16 amino acids. The V end was cut by 3 bases, the J end by 0 bases, with 12 bases between. The CDR3 DNA reads TGTGCCAGCAGCTTGGGGGGTAAAGGCTCTGGAAACACCATATATTTT. Translating gives CASSLGGKGSGNTIYF.

V gene TRBV6-5 combines with J gene TRBJ2-5; possible D gene TRBD2, 5 bases. The germline V gene has CDR1 MNHEY and CDR2 SVGAGI. V lost 11 bases and J lost 4, with 23 bases in between. CDR3 length: 15 amino acids. CDR3 amino acids: CAGGRWPPGLETQYF. The CDR3 DNA is TGTGCCGGCGGCCGCTGGCCCCCGGGGTTAGAGACCCAGTACTTC.

The chain links TRBV19 to TRBJ1-2, with D uncertain. CDR1 is LNHDA and CDR2 is SQIVND in the germline V gene (reference sequence). The CDR3 totals 13 residues. The V gene lost 7 bases and the J gene lost 8 bases, with 17 bases spanning the gap. In DNA form, the CDR3 reads TGTGCCAGTAATGAGGGAGGTGTGAGGGGCTACACCTTC. It specifies CASNEGGVRGYTF. The whole variable domain, remainder taken from reference TRBV19 and TRBJ1-2, is DGGITQSPKYLFRKEGQNVTLSCEQNLNHDAMYWYRQDPGQGLRLIYYSQIVNDFQKGDIAEGYSVSREKKESFPLTVTSAQKNPTAFYLCASNEGGVRGYTFGSGTRLTVV.

The chain recombines TRBV24-1 with TRBJ1-3; TRBD1 matches 8 bases. Looked up from germline, CDR1 is KGHDR and CDR2 is SFDVKD. The J segment lost 4 bases and the V segment lost 7 bases, leaving 20 bases of the junction unmatched. There are 19 residues in the CDR3. In DNA, the CDR3 is TGTGCCACCAGAAGGGTTCCCGGACAGGGTTTACGGAGAGGAAACACCATATATTTT. Translation gives CATRRVPGQGLRRGNTIYF.

Remarks on this clone: A read error may produce the germline difference seen at one junction end. The V call is TRBV19, the J call TRBJ1-2; D is perhaps TRBD1 (5 bases). CDR3 length equals 16 residues. Per germline, CDR1 LNHDA and CDR2 SQIVND (reference sequence). CDR3 residues: CASGIDRGRRGDGYTF. Here the CDR3 DNA reads TGTGCCAGTGGTATAGATAGGGGCAGACGCGGGGATGGCTACACCTTC.

The CDR3 loop reads CASSLWTGDYEQYF. The CDR3 region has the DNA TGTGCCAGCAGCCTCTGGACAGGGGACTACGAGCAGTACTTC. The chain links TRBV5-4 to TRBJ2-7; TRBD1 matches at 9 bases. This CDR3 has 14 residues. Germline trimming cut 4 bases from V and 3 bases from J; bases unmatched to any gene: 5. CDR1 and CDR2 (germline): SGHNT, YYREEE (reference sequence).

The rearrangement joins TRBV6-5 to TRBJ1-2; 7 bases agree with TRBD1. Germline assignment: CDR1 MNHEY and CDR2 SVGAGI. The CDR3 runs to 13 residues. Germline trimming cut 6 bases from V and 3 bases from J; bases unmatched to any gene: 4. The CDR3 nucleotides are TGTGCCAGCAGGGCAGGGGGTGACTATGGCTACACCTTC. Protein: CASRAGGDYGYTF.

V and J are TRBV28 and TRBJ2-1; 9 nucleotides line up with TRBD2. V gave up 7 bases and J gave up 0 bases; unmatched junction bases: 4. This CDR3 comprises 15 residues. Germline V gives CDR1 MDHEN, CDR2 SYDVKM. DNA for the CDR3: TGTGCCAGCACCTCTAGCGGGAACTCCTACAATGAGCAGTTCTTC. Translated, it gives CASTSSGNSYNEQFF.

This rearrangement joins TRBV2 to TRBJ1-1; the match to TRBD1 covers 7 bases. The germline gives CDR1 SNHLY, CDR2 FYNNEI. The V gene end was trimmed by 6 bases and the J gene end by 5 bases; junction bases not matched to a gene: 9. The CDR3 loop spans 14 amino acids. The CDR3 DNA reads TGTGCCAGCAGGTCAGTTCCAGGGGGAACTGAAGCTTTCTTT. Protein sequence: CASRSVPGGTEAFF. Filled out from reference TRBV2 and TRBJ1-1, the complete variable domain reads EPEVTQTPSHQVTQMGQEVILRCVPISNHLYFYWYRQILGQKVEFLVSFYNNEISEKSEIFDDQFSVERPDGSNFTLKIRSTKLEDSAMYFCASRSVPGGTEAFFGQGTRLTVV.